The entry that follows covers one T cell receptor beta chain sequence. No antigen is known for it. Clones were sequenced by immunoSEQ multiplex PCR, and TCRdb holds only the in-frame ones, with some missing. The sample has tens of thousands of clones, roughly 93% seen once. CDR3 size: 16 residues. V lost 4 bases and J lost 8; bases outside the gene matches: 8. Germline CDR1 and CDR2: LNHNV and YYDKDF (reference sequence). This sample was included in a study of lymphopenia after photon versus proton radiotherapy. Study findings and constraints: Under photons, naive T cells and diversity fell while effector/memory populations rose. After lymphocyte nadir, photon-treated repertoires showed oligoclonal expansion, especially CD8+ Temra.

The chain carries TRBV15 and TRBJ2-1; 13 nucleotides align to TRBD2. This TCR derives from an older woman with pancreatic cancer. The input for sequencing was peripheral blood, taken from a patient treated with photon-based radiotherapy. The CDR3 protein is CATSTPGLAGNDEQFF. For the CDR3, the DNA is TGTGCCACCAGCACGCCGGGACTAGCGGGAAACGATGAGCAGTTCTTC.